Detailed here is one T cell receptor (beta chain). This sample is part of a study of blood T cell repertoires in COVID-19. The CDR3 consists of 18 residues. Looked up from germline, CDR1 is MGHRA and CDR2 is YSYEKL. V shed 4 bases and J shed 6 bases, with 27 bases lying between them. Clones were sequenced by immunoSEQ multiplex PCR, and TCRdb holds only the in-frame ones, with some missing. The sample holds some 460,000 clones, roughly 85% seen once. The receptor was derived from a woman between 18 and 29 years old with acute COVID-19. Sequencing input: PBMCs or T cells enriched from blood (not recorded which). The rearrangement links TRBV4-1 to TRBJ1-1; D is unclear. DNA for the CDR3: TGCGCCAGCAGCCTCAAAATAGCGGGAACACTGAATATCGCTGAAGCTTTCTTT. This gives the protein CASSLKIAGTLNIAEAFF.